The clone carrying this TCR beta chain was seen more than once but under ten times. TCRdb's table, derived via immunoSEQ multiplex PCR, lists solely in-frame clones and lacks some. The sample has about 32,000 clones; more than 70% are singletons. These data come from a study of chemoradiotherapy in HPV16-positive cancers. Germline CDR1 SGHDT, CDR2 YYEEEE. V lost 4 bases, J lost 3 bases, and 13 bases lay in between. The CDR3 is made up of 15 amino acids. This TCR came from a human donor with HPV-associated anogenital cancer. This chain joins TRBV5-6 and TRBJ2-2; D not certain. The specimen comprised blood, sampled from a patient who underwent chemoradiotherapy. CDR3 region: CASSLGRWDTGELFF. The CDR3 nucleotides read TGTGCCAGCAGCCTAGGGCGGTGGGACACCGGGGAGCTGTTTTTT.